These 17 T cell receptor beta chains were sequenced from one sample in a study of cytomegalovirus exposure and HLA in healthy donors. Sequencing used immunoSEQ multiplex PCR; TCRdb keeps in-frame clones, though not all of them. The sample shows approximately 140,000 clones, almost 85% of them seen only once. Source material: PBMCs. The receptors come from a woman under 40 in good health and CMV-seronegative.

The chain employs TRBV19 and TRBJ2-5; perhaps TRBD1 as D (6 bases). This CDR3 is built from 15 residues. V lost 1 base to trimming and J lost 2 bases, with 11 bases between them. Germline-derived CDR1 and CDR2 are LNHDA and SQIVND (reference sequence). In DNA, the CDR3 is TGTGCCAGTAGTATAGCTGGGACATTTCAAGAGACCCAGTACTTC. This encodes CASSIAGTFQETQYF.

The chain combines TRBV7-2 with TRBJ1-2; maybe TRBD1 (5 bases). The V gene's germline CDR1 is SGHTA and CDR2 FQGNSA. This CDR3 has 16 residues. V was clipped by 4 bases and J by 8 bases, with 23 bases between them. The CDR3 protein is CASSSPTGGGADGYTF. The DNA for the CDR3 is TGTGCCAGCAGCTCGCCGACGGGTGGAGGGGCGGACGGCTACACCTTC. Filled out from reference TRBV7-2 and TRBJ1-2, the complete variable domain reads GAGVSQSPSNKVTEKGKDVELRCDPISGHTALYWYRQSLGQGLEFLIYFQGNSAPDKSGLPSDRFSAERTGGSVSTLTIQRTQQEDSAVYLCASSSPTGGGADGYTFGSGTRLTVV.

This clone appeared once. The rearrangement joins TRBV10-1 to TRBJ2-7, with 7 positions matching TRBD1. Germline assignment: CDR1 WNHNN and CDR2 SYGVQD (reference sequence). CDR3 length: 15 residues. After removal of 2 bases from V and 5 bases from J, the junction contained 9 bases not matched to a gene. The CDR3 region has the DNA TGCGCCAGCAGTGAGGGGACAGCATCGTTTGACGAGCAGTACTTC. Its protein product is CASSEGTASFDEQYF.

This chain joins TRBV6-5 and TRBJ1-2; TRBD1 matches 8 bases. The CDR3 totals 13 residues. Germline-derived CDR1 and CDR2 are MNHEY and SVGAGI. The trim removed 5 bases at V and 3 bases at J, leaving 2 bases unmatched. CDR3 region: CASSGGQDYGYTF. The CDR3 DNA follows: TGTGCCAGCAGTGGGGGACAGGACTATGGCTACACCTTC.

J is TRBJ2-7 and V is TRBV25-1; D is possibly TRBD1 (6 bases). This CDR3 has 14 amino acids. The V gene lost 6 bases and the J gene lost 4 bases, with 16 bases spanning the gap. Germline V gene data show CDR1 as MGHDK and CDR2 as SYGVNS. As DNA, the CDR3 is TGTGCCAGCAGCCAAACAGGGTACGTGTACGAGCAGTACTTC. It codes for CASSQTGYVYEQYF.

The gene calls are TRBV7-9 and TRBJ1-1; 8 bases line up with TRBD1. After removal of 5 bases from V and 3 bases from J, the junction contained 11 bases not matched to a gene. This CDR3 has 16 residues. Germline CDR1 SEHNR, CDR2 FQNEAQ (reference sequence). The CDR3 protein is CASSLGYGGQDTEAFF. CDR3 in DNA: TGTGCCAGCAGCCTAGGGTACGGGGGACAGGACACTGAAGCTTTCTTT.

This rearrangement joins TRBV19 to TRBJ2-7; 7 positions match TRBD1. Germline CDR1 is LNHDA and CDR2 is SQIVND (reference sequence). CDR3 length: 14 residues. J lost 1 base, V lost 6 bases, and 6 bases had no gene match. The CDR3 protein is CASRRQGGSYEQYF. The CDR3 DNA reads TGTGCCAGTAGACGACAGGGTGGATCCTACGAGCAGTACTTC. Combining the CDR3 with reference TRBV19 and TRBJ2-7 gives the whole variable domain DGGITQSPKYLFRKEGQNVTLSCEQNLNHDAMYWYRQDPGQGLRLIYYSQIVNDFQKGDIAEGYSVSREKKESFPLTVTSAQKNPTAFYLCASRRQGGSYEQYFGPGTRLTVT.

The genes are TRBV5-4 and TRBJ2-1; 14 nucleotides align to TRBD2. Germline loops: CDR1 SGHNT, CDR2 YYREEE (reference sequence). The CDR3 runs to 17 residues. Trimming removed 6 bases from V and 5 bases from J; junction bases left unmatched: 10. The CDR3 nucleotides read TGTGCCAGCAACGTTGGACTAGCGGGGGGAGTAAACAATGAGCAGTTCTTC. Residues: CASNVGLAGGVNNEQFF.

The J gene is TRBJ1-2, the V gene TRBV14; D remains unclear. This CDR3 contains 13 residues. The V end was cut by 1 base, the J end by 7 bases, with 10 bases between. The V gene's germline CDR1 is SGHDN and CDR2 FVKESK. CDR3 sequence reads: CASSQVWRSGYTF. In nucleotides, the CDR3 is TGTGCCAGCAGCCAAGTTTGGAGGAGTGGCTACACCTTC.

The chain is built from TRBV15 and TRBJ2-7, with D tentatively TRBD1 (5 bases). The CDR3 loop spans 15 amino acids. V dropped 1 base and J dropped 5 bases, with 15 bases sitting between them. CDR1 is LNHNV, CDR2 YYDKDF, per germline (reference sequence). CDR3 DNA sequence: TGTGCCACCAGCAGAGTGGGGCACCCCCGGGACGAGCAGTACTTC. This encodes CATSRVGHPRDEQYF.

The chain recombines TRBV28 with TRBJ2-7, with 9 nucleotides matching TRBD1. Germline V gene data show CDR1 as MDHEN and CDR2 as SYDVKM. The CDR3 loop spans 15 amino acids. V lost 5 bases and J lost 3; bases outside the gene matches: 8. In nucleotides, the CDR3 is TGTGCCAGCAGTCTAAACGCGGGACAGGGCTACGAGCAGTACTTC. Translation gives CASSLNAGQGYEQYF.

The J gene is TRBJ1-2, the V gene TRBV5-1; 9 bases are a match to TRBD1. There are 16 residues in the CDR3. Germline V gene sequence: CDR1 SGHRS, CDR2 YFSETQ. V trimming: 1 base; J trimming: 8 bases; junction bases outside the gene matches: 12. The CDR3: CASSLSQAGQGGGYTF. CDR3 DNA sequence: TGCGCCAGCAGCTTGAGTCAGGCGGGACAGGGTGGAGGCTACACCTTC.

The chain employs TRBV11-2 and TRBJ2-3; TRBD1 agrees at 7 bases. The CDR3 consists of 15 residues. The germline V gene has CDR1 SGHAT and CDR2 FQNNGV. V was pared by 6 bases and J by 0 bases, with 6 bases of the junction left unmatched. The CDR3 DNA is TGTGCCAGCAGAGAGACAGGGTTTAGCACAGATACGCAGTATTTT. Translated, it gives CASRETGFSTDTQYF.

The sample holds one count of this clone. CDR3 DNA: TGTGCCAGCAGCGGGACTAGCGGGGGTTACAATGAGCAGTTCTTC. Translated: CASSGTSGGYNEQFF. This rearrangement joins TRBV5-4 to TRBJ2-1, with 14 bases fitting TRBD2. With 4 bases clipped from V and 4 bases from J, the junction kept 1 base outside the gene matches. This CDR3 has 15 amino acids. Germline V gene sequence: CDR1 SGHNT, CDR2 YYREEE (reference sequence).

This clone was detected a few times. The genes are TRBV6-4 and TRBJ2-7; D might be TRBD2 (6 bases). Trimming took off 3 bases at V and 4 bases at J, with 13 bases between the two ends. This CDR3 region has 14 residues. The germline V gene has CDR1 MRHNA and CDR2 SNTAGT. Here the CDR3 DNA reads TGTGCCAGCAGTGAAGTAGCGGAGCTATACGAGCAGTACTTC. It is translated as CASSEVAELYEQYF.

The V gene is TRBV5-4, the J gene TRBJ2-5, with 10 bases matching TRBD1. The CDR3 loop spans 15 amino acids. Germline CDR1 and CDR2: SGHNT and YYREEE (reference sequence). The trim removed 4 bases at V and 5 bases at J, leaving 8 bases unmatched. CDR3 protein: CASSQDRGKGETQYF. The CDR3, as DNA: TGTGCCAGCAGCCAGGACAGGGGGAAGGGGGAGACCCAGTACTTC.

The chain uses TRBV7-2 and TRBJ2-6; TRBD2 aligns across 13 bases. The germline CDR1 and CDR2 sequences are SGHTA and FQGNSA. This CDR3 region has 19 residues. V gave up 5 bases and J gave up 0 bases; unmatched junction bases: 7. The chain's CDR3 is CASSARTSGGYSGANVLTF. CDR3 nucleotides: TGTGCCAGCAGCGCAAGGACTAGCGGGGGCTACTCTGGGGCCAACGTCCTGACTTTC.